This T cell receptor (beta chain) comes out of a study of blood T cells in healthy people across ages. The CDR3 extends over 15 amino acids. Combining a sample-barcoded 5' primer with a J-beta primer mix, a second PCR ran for about 7 to 11 cycles. TCRdb ran MiXCR on the 5' RACE reads and lists one entry per CDR3 protein. Found here are about 800,000 distinct CDR3 sequences, just under 25% of them singletons; the top ten hold 3% to 4.5%. Points on this clonotype: The junction departs from germline at one end; a sequencing error may be responsible.

This sample also appeared in a second study, on T cells of mothers and their children.

This clonotype was sampled from a boy between 10 and 17 years old in good health. The chain couples TRBV12-3 or TRBV12-4 to TRBJ2-1, with 11 bases matching TRBD1. What was sequenced was blood. The CDR3 nucleotides are TGCGCCAGCAGTTTCCGGACAGGGGGCTTAAATGAGCAGTTCTTC. Encoded protein: CASSFRTGGLNEQFF.